What follows is one T cell receptor (beta chain) and its context. Germline V gene sequence: CDR1 GTSNPN, CDR2 SVGIG (reference sequence). This CDR3 comprises 17 residues. V trimming: 3 bases; J trimming: 0 bases; junction bases outside the gene matches: 10. The data belong to a study of blood T cell repertoires in COVID-19. Overall study context: The cDNA or gDNA used as material had been derived from T cells, B-cell-depleted T cells, or PBMCs.

Sequencing was performed with immunoSEQ multiplex PCR; in TCRdb, only in-frame clones are kept and a portion is missing. The sample lists over 200,000 clones; 65% to 85% were seen once. This clonotype originated in a woman in her thirties or forties who had recovered from COVID-19. Sequencing input: PBMCs or T cells enriched from blood (not recorded which). V and J are TRBV30 and TRBJ2-1, with 8 bases identical to TRBD2. The CDR3 sequence: CAWSRRLARSSYNEQFF. For the CDR3, the DNA is TGTGCCTGGAGCCGGCGACTAGCGCGCAGCTCCTACAATGAGCAGTTCTTC.